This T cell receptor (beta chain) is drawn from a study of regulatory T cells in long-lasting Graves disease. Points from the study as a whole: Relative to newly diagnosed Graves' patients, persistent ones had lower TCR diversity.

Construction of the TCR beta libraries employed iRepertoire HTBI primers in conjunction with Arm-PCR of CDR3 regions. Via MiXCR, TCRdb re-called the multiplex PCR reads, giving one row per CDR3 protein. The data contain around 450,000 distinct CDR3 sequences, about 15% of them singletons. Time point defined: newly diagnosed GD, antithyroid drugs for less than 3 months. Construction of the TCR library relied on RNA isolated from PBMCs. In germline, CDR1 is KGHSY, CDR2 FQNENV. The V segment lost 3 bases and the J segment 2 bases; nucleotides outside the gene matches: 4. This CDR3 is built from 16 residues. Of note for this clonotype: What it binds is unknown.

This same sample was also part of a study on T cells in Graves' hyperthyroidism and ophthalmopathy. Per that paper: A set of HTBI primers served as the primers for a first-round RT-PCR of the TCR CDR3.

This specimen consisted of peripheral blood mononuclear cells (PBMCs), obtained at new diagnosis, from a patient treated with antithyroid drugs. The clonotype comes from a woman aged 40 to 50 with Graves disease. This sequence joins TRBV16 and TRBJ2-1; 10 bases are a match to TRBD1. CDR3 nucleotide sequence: TGTGCCAGCAGCCAGACGACAGGGGGCGCCTACAATGAGCAGTTCTTC. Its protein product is CASSQTTGGAYNEQFF.